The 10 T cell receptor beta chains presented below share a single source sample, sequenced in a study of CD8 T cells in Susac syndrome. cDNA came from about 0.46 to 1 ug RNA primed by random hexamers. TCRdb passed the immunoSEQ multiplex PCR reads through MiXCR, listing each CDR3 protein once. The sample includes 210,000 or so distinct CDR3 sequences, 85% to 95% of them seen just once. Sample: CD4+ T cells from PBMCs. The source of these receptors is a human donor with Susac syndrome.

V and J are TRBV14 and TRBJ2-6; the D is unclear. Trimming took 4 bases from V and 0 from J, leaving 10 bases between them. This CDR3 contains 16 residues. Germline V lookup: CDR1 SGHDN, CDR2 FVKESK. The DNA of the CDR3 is TGTGCCAGCAGCCCCCCTATTCCCTCTGGGGCCAACGTCCTGACTTTC. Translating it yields CASSPPIPSGANVLTF.

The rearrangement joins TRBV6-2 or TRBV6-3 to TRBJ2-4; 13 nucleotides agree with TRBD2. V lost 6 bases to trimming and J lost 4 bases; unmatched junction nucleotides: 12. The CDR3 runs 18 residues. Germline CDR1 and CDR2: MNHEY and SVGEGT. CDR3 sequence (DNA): TGTGCCAGCAGGCCCGGGACTAGCGGGGCTAAGCCAAAAAACATTCAGTACTTC. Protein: CASRPGTSGAKPKNIQYF.

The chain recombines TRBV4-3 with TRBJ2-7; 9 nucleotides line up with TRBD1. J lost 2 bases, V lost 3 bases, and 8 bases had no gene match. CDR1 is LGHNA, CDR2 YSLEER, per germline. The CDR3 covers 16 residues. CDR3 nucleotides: TGCGCCAGCAGCCAGGAACCGGGACAGGGTCCCTACGAGCAGTACTTC. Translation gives CASSQEPGQGPYEQYF.

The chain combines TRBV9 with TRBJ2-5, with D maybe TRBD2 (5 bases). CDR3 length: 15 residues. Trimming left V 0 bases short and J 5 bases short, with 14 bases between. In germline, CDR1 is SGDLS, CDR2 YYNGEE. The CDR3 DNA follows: TGTGCCAGCAGCGTAGGTAACGGGGTGGAGGAGACCCAGTACTTC. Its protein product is CASSVGNGVEETQYF.

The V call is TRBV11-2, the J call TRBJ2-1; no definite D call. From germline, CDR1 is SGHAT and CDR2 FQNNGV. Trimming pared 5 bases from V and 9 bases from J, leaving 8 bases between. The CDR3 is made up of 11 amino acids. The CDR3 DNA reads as TGTGCCAGCAGCCCCGGCAGTGAGCAGTTCTTC. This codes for CASSPGSEQFF.

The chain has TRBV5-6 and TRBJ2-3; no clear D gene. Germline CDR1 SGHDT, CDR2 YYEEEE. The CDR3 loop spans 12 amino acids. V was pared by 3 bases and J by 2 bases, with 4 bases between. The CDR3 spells CASSYTTDTQYF. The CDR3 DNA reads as TGTGCCAGCAGCTATACCACAGATACGCAGTATTTT.

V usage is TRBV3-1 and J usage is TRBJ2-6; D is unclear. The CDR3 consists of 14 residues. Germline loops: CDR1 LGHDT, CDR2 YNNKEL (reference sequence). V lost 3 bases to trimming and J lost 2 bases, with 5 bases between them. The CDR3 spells CASSHQTGANVLTF. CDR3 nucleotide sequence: TGTGCCAGCAGCCATCAGACTGGGGCCAACGTCCTGACTTTC.

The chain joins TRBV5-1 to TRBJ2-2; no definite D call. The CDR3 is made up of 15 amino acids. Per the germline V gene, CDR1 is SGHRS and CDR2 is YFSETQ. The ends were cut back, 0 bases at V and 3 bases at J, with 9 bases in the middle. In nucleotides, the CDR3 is TGCGCCAGCAGCTTGGGACAAGCTTACACCGGGGAGCTGTTTTTT. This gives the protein CASSLGQAYTGELFF.

The DNA for the CDR3 is TGCAGTGCCCGTGGGACTAATGAAAAACTGTTTTTT. This sequence encodes CSARGTNEKLFF. J is TRBJ1-4 and V is TRBV20-1, with D hard to call. V was pared by 6 bases and J by 2 bases, with 7 bases between. Germline V gene sequence: CDR1 DFQATT, CDR2 SNEGSKA (reference sequence). CDR3 length equals 12 residues.

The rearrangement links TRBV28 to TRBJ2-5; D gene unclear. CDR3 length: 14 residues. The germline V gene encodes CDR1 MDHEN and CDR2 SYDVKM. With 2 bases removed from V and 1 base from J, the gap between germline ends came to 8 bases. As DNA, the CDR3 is TGTGCCAGCAGTTTAGCGTCGGTCCAAGAGACCCAGTACTTC. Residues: CASSLASVQETQYF. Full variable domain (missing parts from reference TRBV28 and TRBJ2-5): DVKVTQSSRYLVKRTGEKVFLECVQDMDHENMFWYRQDPGLGLRLIYFSYDVKMKEKGDIPEGYSVSREKKERFSLILESASTNQTSMYLCASSLASVQETQYFGPGTRLLVL.